This section outlines one TCR beta chain sequence together with its context. As yet, its antigen is unknown. This sample was taken from a study of identical twins. Study conclusions and caveats: There was more out-of-frame TCR alpha sharing in monozygotic twins than models estimated. Diverse VJ usage suggested most zero-insertion clonotypes were not invariant T cells. Twin-shared out-of-frame alpha sequences showed excess low generation probability.

In germline, CDR1 is MDHEN, CDR2 SYDVKM. Deletions cut 4 bases from V and 5 bases from J, with 5 bases between. The CDR3 loop spans 11 amino acids. There were only healthy Caucasians among the donors. Using its own MiXCR run on the 5' RACE reads, TCRdb lists one record per CDR3 protein. The sample records under 250,000 distinct CDR3 sequences, more than 6.5% being singletons. These sequences were also reported in another study, on yellow fever vaccine responses in identical twins.

The V gene is TRBV28, the J gene TRBJ1-2, with unresolved D. Sequenced sample: memory (CD45RO+) T cells sorted from blood. This clonotype was sampled from a young woman in good health. This chain's CDR3 is CASSSAYGYTF. The DNA for the CDR3 is TGTGCCAGCAGTTCGGCTTATGGCTACACCTTC.